These 22 T cell receptor beta chains originate from one sample sequenced in a study of blood T cell repertoires in COVID-19. Sequencing used immunoSEQ multiplex PCR; TCRdb keeps in-frame clones, though not all of them. The sample comprises a few hundred thousand clones, about 89% of which are singletons, and around 0.86% rests with the top ten. Sequencing was carried out using PBMCs or T cells enriched from blood (not recorded which). These receptors all stem from a woman aged 40 to 49 who had been exposed to COVID-19.

J is TRBJ2-1 and V is TRBV6-2 or TRBV6-3, with D maybe TRBD2 (6 bases). CDR1 and CDR2 from the germline V gene are MNHEY and SVGEGT. The ends were cut back, 6 bases at V and 6 bases at J, with 18 bases in the middle. This CDR3 spans 15 amino acids. The CDR3 loop is CASSPGLGMANEQFF. The DNA of the CDR3 is TGTGCCAGCAGCCCGGGACTCGGGATGGCCAATGAGCAGTTCTTC.

This chain links TRBV15 with TRBJ1-1; D is unclear. Germline V gene lookup returns CDR1 LNHNV and CDR2 YYDKDF (reference sequence). Trimming stripped 0 bases from V and 1 base from J, with 18 bases between. This CDR3 comprises 18 residues. The CDR3 reads CATSRDLGRKEQNTEAFF. CDR3 coding DNA: TGTGCCACCAGCAGAGATCTTGGCAGAAAAGAACAGAACACTGAAGCTTTCTTT.

The chain combines TRBV14 with TRBJ1-6; D uncertain. Trimming removed 5 bases from V and 7 bases from J, with 6 bases in between. The CDR3 is 12 residues long. The germline gives CDR1 SGHDN, CDR2 FVKESK. The CDR3 reads CASSFSNSPLHF. Written as DNA, the CDR3 is TGTGCCAGCAGCTTCTCGAATTCACCCCTCCACTTT.

This chain uses TRBV12-3 or TRBV12-4 with TRBJ2-1; TRBD2 might be the D (6 bases). The CDR3 has 13 residues. The V end was cut by 4 bases, the J end by 15 bases, with 19 bases between. The CDR3 nucleotides are TGTGCCAGCAGTTCAATTCAAGGCGGGGCGTGGTTCTTC. Protein: CASSSIQGGAWFF.

The chain joins TRBV30 to TRBJ2-2; TRBD2 is a possible D gene (6 bases). From germline, CDR1 is GTSNPN and CDR2 SVGIG (reference sequence). This CDR3 contains 15 residues. Trimming removed 7 bases from V and 0 bases from J, with 15 bases in between. CDR3 protein: CALTFGGPNTGELFF. CDR3 nucleotides: TGTGCCTTAACTTTCGGGGGTCCGAACACCGGGGAGCTGTTTTTT.

This chain joins TRBV11-3 and TRBJ1-2; D is unresolved. Trimming left V 0 bases short and J 2 bases short, with 4 bases between. The CDR3 has 13 residues. Germline CDR1 reads SGHNT; CDR2 reads YENEEA. The CDR3 reads CASSLDRNYGYTF. The CDR3 DNA sequence: TGTGCCAGCAGCTTAGATAGAAACTATGGCTACACCTTC.

This clone was recorded a few times. The chain employs TRBV12-3 or TRBV12-4 and TRBJ1-1; D possibly corresponds to TRBD1 (5 bases). V lost 2 bases and J 7 bases, leaving 11 bases between the germline ends. The CDR3 is 13 amino acids. The CDR3 reads CASSLRGVNEAFF. The DNA of the CDR3 is TGTGCCAGCAGTTTACGGGGGGTAAATGAAGCTTTCTTT.

The chain recombines TRBV6-1 with TRBJ2-2; the D gene is possibly TRBD1 (6 bases). This CDR3 is built from 13 residues. V was trimmed by 2 bases and J by 14 bases, leaving 15 bases between them. Germline V CDR1 and CDR2: MNHNS, SASEGT. The CDR3 bases are TGTGCCAGCAGTGAACTTAGGGGGACGGGTCTGTTTTTT. Protein product: CASSELRGTGLFF.

The chain uses TRBV9 and TRBJ1-1; TRBD1 might be the D (6 bases). V gave up 5 bases and J gave up 5 bases, with 22 bases separating them. Germline CDR1 SGDLS, CDR2 YYNGEE. This CDR3 is built from 16 residues. The CDR3 coding sequence is TGTGCCAGCAGTCCAGGACAGACCAGTTTGGGGACTGAAGCTTTCTTT. It codes for CASSPGQTSLGTEAFF.

V gene TRBV24-1 combines with J gene TRBJ2-2; the D gene is possibly TRBD2 (6 bases). The V and J ends lost 3 bases and 2 bases respectively, with 9 bases between them. The CDR3 runs to 15 residues. CDR1 is KGHDR and CDR2 is SFDVKD in the germline V gene. Here the CDR3 reads CATSDQDYNTGELFF. The CDR3 nucleotides are TGTGCCACCAGTGATCAGGACTACAACACCGGGGAGCTGTTTTTT.

The chain recombines TRBV19 with TRBJ2-1; 8 nucleotides align to TRBD1. The CDR3 length is 15 residues. Losses at the gene ends were 8 bases for V and 4 bases for J; bases not matched to a gene: 10. Germline V CDR1 and CDR2: LNHDA, SQIVND (reference sequence). Here the CDR3 reads CASEPGQALYNEQFF. The CDR3 DNA sequence: TGTGCCAGTGAACCGGGACAGGCCCTGTACAATGAGCAGTTCTTC.

CDR3 in amino acids: CASSQTPGQGAEAFF. Here the CDR3 DNA reads TGTGCCAGCAGCCAAACACCGGGACAGGGGGCTGAAGCTTTCTTT. J is TRBJ1-1 and V is TRBV14, with 11 bases aligning to TRBD1. The germline V gene encodes CDR1 SGHDN and CDR2 FVKESK. Trimming at V came to 2 bases and at J to 6 bases, leaving 5 bases not matched to a gene. CDR3 size: 15 residues.

This clone was found once. The CDR3: CASSSRQGSTYEQYF. The CDR3 coding sequence is TGTGCCAGCAGTTCCCGACAGGGGTCCACCTACGAGCAGTACTTC. The rearrangement joins TRBV6-5 to TRBJ2-7; 8 nucleotides agree with TRBD1. The CDR3 consists of 15 residues. Germline V gives CDR1 MNHEY, CDR2 SVGAGI. V trimming: 4 bases; J trimming: 2 bases; junction bases outside the gene matches: 7.

The chain is built from TRBV19 and TRBJ1-6; D unresolved. This CDR3 region has 15 residues. The V and J ends lost 0 bases and 11 bases respectively, with 14 bases between them. From germline, CDR1 is LNHDA and CDR2 SQIVND (reference sequence). The CDR3 sequence is CASSIDLQAITPLHF. CDR3 sequence (DNA): TGTGCCAGTAGTATAGATTTGCAGGCGATTACACCCCTCCACTTT.

This chain links TRBV30 with TRBJ1-5, with D tentatively TRBD1 (5 bases). CDR1 and CDR2 from the germline V gene are GTSNPN and SVGIG (reference sequence). V was clipped by 2 bases and J by 6 bases, with 11 bases between them. The CDR3 has 13 amino acids. The CDR3 DNA follows: TGTGCCTGGAGTTTGGGGGAGGGTCAGCCCCAGCATTTT. The encoded protein is CAWSLGEGQPQHF.

The chain couples TRBV7-9 to TRBJ1-3; 9 nucleotides line up with TRBD1. With V trimmed by 2 bases and J by 3 bases, 5 bases remained unmatched. This CDR3 has 16 residues. Germline V gene sequence: CDR1 SEHNR, CDR2 FQNEAQ (reference sequence). For the CDR3, the DNA is TGTGCCAGCAGCTTACTACAGGGGGCGCGTGGAAACACCATATATTTT. Protein: CASSLLQGARGNTIYF.

V is TRBV6-5 and J is TRBJ1-2, with 8 bases identical to TRBD1. Germline V gives CDR1 MNHEY, CDR2 SVGAGI. The V and J ends lost 5 bases and 8 bases, in that order; junction bases with no gene match: 13. The CDR3 covers 15 residues. The CDR3 DNA sequence: TGTGCCAGCAGTCCAGGAGGACAGGGATCACGAGGCTACACCTTC. Protein product: CASSPGGQGSRGYTF.

This chain uses TRBV5-6 with TRBJ1-2, with no clear D. Germline V gives CDR1 SGHDT, CDR2 YYEEEE. V was clipped by 0 bases and J by 7 bases, with 10 bases between them. This CDR3 is built from 13 residues. In nucleotides, the CDR3 is TGTGCCAGCAGCTTGGCCGGCGGAGGTGGCTACACCTTC. Translating it yields CASSLAGGGGYTF. Full variable domain (outside the CDR3, taken from reference TRBV5-6 and TRBJ1-2): DAGVTQSPTHLIKTRGQQVTLRCSPKSGHDTVSWYQQALGQGPQFIFQYYEEEERQRGNFPDRFSGHQFPNYSSELNVNALLLGDSALYLCASSLAGGGGYTFGSGTRLTVV.

The rearrangement links TRBV19 to TRBJ2-7, with TRBD2 identical over 8 bases. The germline V gene encodes CDR1 LNHDA and CDR2 SQIVND (reference sequence). V dropped 8 bases and J dropped 5; count of bases not matched to a gene: 11. This CDR3 comprises 14 residues. CDR3 sequence reads: CASAPGLVMNEQYF. The CDR3 DNA reads as TGTGCCAGTGCACCGGGACTAGTGATGAACGAGCAGTACTTC.

The chain employs TRBV19 and TRBJ1-2; D possibly corresponds to TRBD1 (6 bases). Germline V gene sequence: CDR1 LNHDA, CDR2 SQIVND (reference sequence). The CDR3 covers 15 residues. Trimming removed 10 bases at V and 4 bases at J, with 22 bases between. The CDR3 reads CATYKSTGIIYGYTF. In DNA, the CDR3 is TGTGCCACTTACAAGTCGACAGGTATCATCTATGGCTACACCTTC. Supplemented by reference TRBV19 and TRBJ1-2, the full variable domain reads DGGITQSPKYLFRKEGQNVTLSCEQNLNHDAMYWYRQDPGQGLRLIYYSQIVNDFQKGDIAEGYSVSREKKESFPLTVTSAQKNPTAFYLCATYKSTGIIYGYTFGSGTRLTVV.

This clone was recorded once. The chain has TRBV7-9 and TRBJ1-1; D is undetermined. Germline CDR1 reads SEHNR; CDR2 reads FQNEAQ (reference sequence). V was cut by 2 bases and J by 3 bases, with 13 bases left in between. The CDR3 has 15 amino acids. The CDR3: CASSLKEGWDTEAFF. The CDR3 nucleotides are TGTGCCAGCAGCTTAAAGGAGGGATGGGACACTGAAGCTTTCTTT.

The chain recombines TRBV7-9 with TRBJ1-1; D possibly corresponds to TRBD1 (5 bases). Germline CDR1 reads SEHNR; CDR2 reads FQNEAQ (reference sequence). The CDR3 covers 15 residues. Trimming shortened V by 1 base and J by 4 bases, and 13 bases separated the two germline ends. CDR3 DNA sequence: TGTGCCAGCAGCTTAGTGGGGGGGTCCCCCACTGAAGCTTTCTTT. This sequence encodes CASSLVGGSPTEAFF.